The next 21 T cell receptor beta chains were all read from a single sample in a study of beta chain features in type 1 diabetes. Findings and limits, study-wide: For Type 1 diabetes patients, all four CD4+ subsets carried TCRB CDR3s that were moderately but significantly shorter.

Every isolated RNA sample was fully reverse transcribed, so sequencing captured expressed TCRB transcripts. Assay: immunoSEQ multiplex PCR; the TCRdb copy retains only in-frame clones and omits some. This sample has 130,000 or so clones, with 9% found just once. Antigens of these TCRs are unknown. The sample consisted of central memory CD4+ T cells from blood. The receptors come from a man aged 25-45 years with type 1 diabetes.

The table lists this clone with a few counts. The chain is built from TRBV7-9 and TRBJ1-2; D gene uncertain. Germline loops: CDR1 SEHNR, CDR2 FQNEAQ (reference sequence). V was trimmed by 4 bases and J by 8 bases, leaving 17 bases between them. This CDR3 comprises 14 residues. The CDR3 here is CASSSLEGFVGYTF. The CDR3 bases are TGTGCCAGCAGCTCCCTAGAGGGATTTGTGGGCTACACCTTC.

This CDR3 is CASSQALVASTDTQYF. In DNA form, the CDR3 reads TGTGCCAGCAGCCAAGCCCTGGTGGCTAGCACAGATACGCAGTATTTT. The chain employs TRBV4-2 and TRBJ2-3; D not certain. V shed 1 base and J shed 0 bases, with 11 bases lying between them. This CDR3 contains 16 residues. Germline V gene sequence: CDR1 LGHNA, CDR2 YNFKEQ.

This clone was recorded a few times. CDR3 residues: CASSFVGGFSYNEQFF. CDR3 nucleotides: TGTGCCAGCAGCTTCGTTGGGGGGTTCTCCTACAATGAGCAGTTCTTC. J is TRBJ2-1 and V is TRBV7-2, with D maybe TRBD2 (6 bases). This CDR3 has 16 amino acids. Germline-derived CDR1 and CDR2 are SGHTA and FQGNSA. V was cut by 3 bases and J by 0 bases, with 12 bases left in between. The variable domain in full, completed from reference TRBV7-2 and TRBJ2-1, reads GAGVSQSPSNKVTEKGKDVELRCDPISGHTALYWYRQSLGQGLEFLIYFQGNSAPDKSGLPSDRFSAERTGGSVSTLTIQRTQQEDSAVYLCASSFVGGFSYNEQFFGPGTRLTVL.

This clone was seen only a few times. This chain uses TRBV5-1 with TRBJ2-5; 7 positions match TRBD1. This CDR3 region has 13 residues. CDR1 SGHRS and CDR2 YFSETQ come from the germline V gene. V was pared by 3 bases and J by 4 bases, with 3 bases of the junction left unmatched. CDR3 nucleotides: TGCGCCAGCAGCTCAGGACAGGTAGAGACCCAGTACTTC. Protein: CASSSGQVETQYF. The full variable domain, with the rest looked up from reference TRBV5-1 and TRBJ2-5, is KAGVTQTPRYLIKTRGQQVTLSCSPISGHRSVSWYQQTPGQGLQFLFEYFSETQRNKGNFPGRFSGRQFSNSRSEMNVSTLELGDSALYLCASSSGQVETQYFGPGTRLLVL.

The CDR3: CASRQGETGELFF. For the CDR3, the DNA is TGTGCCAGCAGGCAAGGAGAAACCGGGGAGCTGTTTTTT. The gene calls are TRBV2 and TRBJ2-2; D is unresolved. V lost 6 bases and J lost 5, with 10 bases in between. The CDR3 spans 13 residues. Germline V CDR1 and CDR2: SNHLY, FYNNEI.

This clone was seen only a few times. The V and J genes are TRBV5-8 and TRBJ2-3; TRBD2 aligns across 7 bases. V shed 4 bases and J 2 bases; nucleotides not matched to a gene: 4. The germline V gene encodes CDR1 SGHTS and CDR2 YDEGEE. The CDR3 runs 14 residues. In nucleotides, the CDR3 is TGTGCCAGCAGCGTTGGGGGGGTCACAGATACGCAGTATTTT. Translated: CASSVGGVTDTQYF. Supplemented by reference TRBV5-8 and TRBJ2-3, the full variable domain reads EAGVTQSPTHLIKTRGQQATLRCSPISGHTSVYWYQQALGLGLQFLLWYDEGEERNRGNFPPRFSGRQFPNYSSELNVNALELEDSALYLCASSVGGVTDTQYFGPGTRLTVL.

The rearrangement links TRBV28 to TRBJ2-3; 11 positions match TRBD1. CDR3 size: 15 residues. Germline CDR1 and CDR2: MDHEN and SYDVKM. Trimming took 11 bases from V and 1 from J; bases not matched to a gene: 8. CDR3 coding DNA: TGTGCCGCAGGGACAGGGGGAGGCGGCACAGATACGCAGTATTTT. Translating it yields CAAGTGGGGTDTQYF.

This clone was observed a few times. The chain is built from TRBV7-2 and TRBJ1-1; D may be TRBD1 (5 bases). The germline gives CDR1 SGHTA, CDR2 FQGNSA. This CDR3 contains 13 residues. Trimming pared 0 bases from V and 6 bases from J, leaving 8 bases between. The CDR3 region is CASSLAGAPEAFF. The CDR3 DNA follows: TGTGCCAGCAGCTTAGCAGGGGCTCCTGAAGCTTTCTTT.

To note about this clone: The same CDR3 also results from other DNA sequences found in this sample. The rearrangement links TRBV18 to TRBJ2-3, with TRBD2 matching over 9 bases. CDR3 length: 16 residues. The junction had 7 bases not matched to a gene; V was cut back by 3 bases and J by 3 bases. Per the germline V gene, CDR1 is KGHSH and CDR2 is LQKENI. The CDR3 coding sequence is TGTGCCAGCTCACCCCTTGGCGGGGGGGATACAGATACGCAGTATTTT. Translating it yields CASSPLGGGDTDTQYF. The entire variable domain, with the rest obtained from reference TRBV18 and TRBJ2-3, is as follows: NAGVMQNPRHLVRRRGQEARLRCSPMKGHSHVYWYRQLPEEGLKFMVYLQKENIIDESGMPKERFSAEFPKEGPSILRIQQVVRGDSAAYFCASSPLGGGDTDTQYFGPGTRLTVL.

This clone was found a few times. This sequence joins TRBV5-1 and TRBJ1-1, with 10 positions matching TRBD1. With V trimmed by 4 bases and J by 7 bases, 10 bases remained unmatched. The germline V gene encodes CDR1 SGHRS and CDR2 YFSETQ. This CDR3 has 15 residues. CDR3 protein: CASSPGTGVTGEAFF. CDR3 DNA sequence: TGCGCCAGCAGCCCCGGGACAGGGGTAACAGGTGAAGCTTTCTTT.

The sample holds a few counts of this clone. This CDR3 is CASTRGRTTGELFF. CDR3 bases: TGTGCCAGCACCAGGGGGCGCACTACCGGGGAGCTGTTTTTT. The chain combines TRBV2 with TRBJ2-2; 8 positions match TRBD1. Looked up from germline, CDR1 is SNHLY and CDR2 is FYNNEI. This CDR3 contains 14 residues. V lost 7 bases, J lost 5 bases, and 6 bases stayed unmatched.

This clone was counted only a few times. The gene calls are TRBV14 and TRBJ2-2; tentatively, D is TRBD1 (6 bases). CDR1 and CDR2 from the germline V gene are SGHDN and FVKESK. The CDR3 runs to 16 residues. The V and J ends lost 1 base and 2 bases respectively, with 11 bases between them. The CDR3 region has the DNA TGTGCCAGCAGCCAAGTTCGGACAGAAAACACCGGGGAGCTGTTTTTT. It codes for CASSQVRTENTGELFF.

This clone has a handful of counts. The chain joins TRBV28 to TRBJ1-1, with D tentatively TRBD1 (5 bases). Trimming removed 6 bases from V and 1 base from J, with 15 bases in between. The CDR3 spans 15 residues. Per germline, CDR1 MDHEN and CDR2 SYDVKM. CDR3 nucleotides: TGTGCCAGCAGGCTCATCACAGGTGGGAACACTGAAGCTTTCTTT. This sequence encodes CASRLITGGNTEAFF.

This clone was counted between two and nine times. The rearrangement joins TRBV6-5 to TRBJ2-3; a possible D gene is TRBD1 (5 bases). This CDR3 is built from 14 residues. Germline V lookup: CDR1 MNHEY, CDR2 SVGAGI. V gave up 2 bases and J gave up 5 bases, with 11 bases separating them. The CDR3 nucleotides read TGTGCCAGCAGTTACGGGCAGGGCCAAGATACGCAGTATTTT. Translating it yields CASSYGQGQDTQYF.

This clone was seen only a few times. The rearrangement joins TRBV6-5 to TRBJ2-3; D may be TRBD2 (5 bases). Trimming removed 1 base from V and 3 bases from J, with 8 bases in between. Germline lookup yields CDR1 MNHEY and CDR2 SVGAGI. The CDR3 is 14 residues long. CDR3 sequence: CASSYLRTTDTQYF. The CDR3 bases are TGTGCCAGCAGTTACTTACGGACTACAGATACGCAGTATTTT.

The V call is TRBV7-9, the J call TRBJ2-5; D possibly corresponds to TRBD1 (6 bases). V lost 3 bases and J lost 3, with 8 bases in between. CDR1 and CDR2 (germline): SEHNR, FQNEAQ (reference sequence). The CDR3 extends over 13 amino acids. The chain's CDR3 is CASSFGQKETQYF. The CDR3 bases are TGTGCCAGCAGCTTCGGACAGAAAGAGACCCAGTACTTC.

This clone came up a few times. This sequence joins TRBV5-6 and TRBJ1-5; D is unclear. The germline CDR1 and CDR2 sequences are SGHDT and YYEEEE. The V end lost 4 bases, the J end lost 0 bases, and 11 bases lay between the germline ends. This CDR3 is built from 15 residues. DNA for the CDR3: TGTGCCAGCAGCGTGGAGAGGTATAGCAATCAGCCCCAGCATTTT. Translated, it gives CASSVERYSNQPQHF.

Only a few counts were recorded for this clone. This chain links TRBV5-6 with TRBJ2-1; 7 nucleotides align to TRBD1. The CDR3 sequence is 14 residues long. V lost 3 bases and J lost 3; bases outside the gene matches: 3. CDR1 and CDR2 (germline): SGHDT, YYEEEE. The CDR3 loop is CASSSGTVYNEQFF. CDR3 nucleotide sequence: TGTGCCAGCAGCTCCGGGACAGTCTACAATGAGCAGTTCTTC.

This clone appeared a few times. The chain links TRBV4-1 to TRBJ1-1, with TRBD1 identical over 8 bases. This CDR3 is built from 16 residues. Per the germline V gene, CDR1 is MGHRA and CDR2 is YSYEKL. The junction had 11 bases not matched to a gene; V was cut back by 3 bases and J by 5 bases. CDR3 nucleotide sequence: TGCGCCAGCAGCCATGACAGGGGTGAGGGGAAGACTGAAGCTTTCTTT. This sequence encodes CASSHDRGEGKTEAFF.

This clone was detected only a few times. The rearrangement links TRBV18 to TRBJ2-7, with 10 bases fitting TRBD1. This CDR3 has 15 amino acids. CDR1 and CDR2 from the germline V gene are KGHSH and LQKENI. The ends lost 0 bases at V and 5 bases at J; junction bases unmatched: 4. The CDR3 DNA is TGTGCCAGCTCACCACCGGGACAGGGGAGCCACGAGCAGTACTTC. Its protein is CASSPPGQGSHEQYF.

This clone was observed a handful of times. The chain recombines TRBV25-1 with TRBJ1-2; the match to TRBD1 covers 7 bases. Unmatched junction bases numbered 2, after V lost 3 bases and J lost 4 bases. The germline CDR1 and CDR2 sequences are MGHDK and SYGVNS. This CDR3 region has 13 residues. The CDR3 loop reads CASSDAGGYGYTF. DNA for the CDR3: TGTGCCAGCAGTGATGCAGGGGGCTATGGCTACACCTTC.